The clone carrying this T cell receptor (beta chain) was counted a few times. Antigen specificity is unknown. The data derive from a study of T cells in Graves' hyperthyroidism and ophthalmopathy. The study, taken as a whole, reports: Median prediction lead before ophthalmopathy onset was 6.5 to 7 months with the model.

Amplification yielded TCR beta CDR3 regions, with RNA transcripts as the source. HTBI primers were the set used in a first-round RT-PCR of the TCR CDR3. TCRdb fed the multiplex PCR reads into MiXCR, producing one record per CDR3 protein. The sample yields some 460,000 distinct CDR3 sequences, around 14% seen once. Germline loops: CDR1 MNHNS, CDR2 SASEGT. The junction had 5 bases not matched to a gene; V was cut back by 6 bases and J by 0 bases. This CDR3 has 15 amino acids. The receptor comes from a young woman with Graves' hyperthyroidism. The chain employs TRBV6-1 and TRBJ1-5, with 7 bases matching TRBD1. The sequencing sample was made of blood. The CDR3 DNA is TGTGCCAGCAGGAGAGACAGGGCTAGCAATCAGCCCCAGCATTTT. Translated: CASRRDRASNQPQHF.